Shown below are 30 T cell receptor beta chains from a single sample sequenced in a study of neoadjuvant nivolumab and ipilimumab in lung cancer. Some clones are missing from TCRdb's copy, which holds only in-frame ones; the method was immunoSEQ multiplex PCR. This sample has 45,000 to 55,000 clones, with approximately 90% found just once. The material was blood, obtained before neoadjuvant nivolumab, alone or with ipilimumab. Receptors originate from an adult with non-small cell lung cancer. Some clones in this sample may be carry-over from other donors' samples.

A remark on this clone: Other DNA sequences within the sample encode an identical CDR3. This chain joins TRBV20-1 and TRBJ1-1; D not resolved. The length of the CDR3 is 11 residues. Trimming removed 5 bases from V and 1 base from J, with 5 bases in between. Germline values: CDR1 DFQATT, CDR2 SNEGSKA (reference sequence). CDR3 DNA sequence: TGCAGTGCTCGGGGGAACACTGAAGCTTTCTTT. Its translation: CSARGNTEAFF.

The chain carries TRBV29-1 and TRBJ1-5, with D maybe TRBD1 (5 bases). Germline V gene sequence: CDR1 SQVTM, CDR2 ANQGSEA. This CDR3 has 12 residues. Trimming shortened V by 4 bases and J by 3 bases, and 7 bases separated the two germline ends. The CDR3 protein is CSVGDHNQPQHF. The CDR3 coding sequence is TGCAGCGTTGGGGACCACAATCAGCCCCAGCATTTT.

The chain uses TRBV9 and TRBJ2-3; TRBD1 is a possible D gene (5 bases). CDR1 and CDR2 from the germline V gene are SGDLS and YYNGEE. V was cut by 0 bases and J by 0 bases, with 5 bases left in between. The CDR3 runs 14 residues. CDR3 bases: TGTGCCAGCAGCGTAGAGGGGAGCACAGATACGCAGTATTTT. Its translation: CASSVEGSTDTQYF.

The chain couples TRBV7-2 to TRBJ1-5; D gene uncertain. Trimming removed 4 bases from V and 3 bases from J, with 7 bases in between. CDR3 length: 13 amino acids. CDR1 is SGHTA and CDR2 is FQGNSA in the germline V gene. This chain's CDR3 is CASSSSFNQPQHF. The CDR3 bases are TGTGCCAGCAGCTCGTCTTTCAATCAGCCCCAGCATTTT. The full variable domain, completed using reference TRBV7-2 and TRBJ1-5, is GAGVSQSPSNKVTEKGKDVELRCDPISGHTALYWYRQSLGQGLEFLIYFQGNSAPDKSGLPSDRFSAERTGGSVSTLTIQRTQQEDSAVYLCASSSSFNQPQHFGDGTRLSIL.

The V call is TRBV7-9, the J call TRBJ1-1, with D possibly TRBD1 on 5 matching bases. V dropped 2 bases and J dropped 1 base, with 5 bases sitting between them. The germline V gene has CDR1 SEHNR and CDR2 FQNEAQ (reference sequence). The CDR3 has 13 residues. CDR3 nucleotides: TGTGCCAGCAGCTTACAGGGGAACACTGAAGCTTTCTTT. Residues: CASSLQGNTEAFF.

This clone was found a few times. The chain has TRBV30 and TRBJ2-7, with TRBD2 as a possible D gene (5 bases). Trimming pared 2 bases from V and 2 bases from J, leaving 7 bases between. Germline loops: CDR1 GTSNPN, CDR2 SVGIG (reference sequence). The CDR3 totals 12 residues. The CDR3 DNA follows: TGTGCCTGGAGTCTGACTACCTACGAGCAGTACTTC. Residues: CAWSLTTYEQYF.

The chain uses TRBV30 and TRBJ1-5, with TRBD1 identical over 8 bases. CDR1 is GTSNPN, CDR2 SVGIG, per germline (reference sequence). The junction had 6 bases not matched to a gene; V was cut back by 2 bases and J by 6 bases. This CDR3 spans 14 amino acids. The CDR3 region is CAWSTGGISQPQHF. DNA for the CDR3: TGTGCCTGGAGTACAGGGGGTATCAGTCAGCCCCAGCATTTT. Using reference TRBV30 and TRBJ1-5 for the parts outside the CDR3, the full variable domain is SQTIHQWPATLVQPVGSPLSLECTVEGTSNPNLYWYRQAAGRGLQLLFYSVGIGQISSEVPQNLSASRPQDRQFILSSKKLLLSDSGFYLCAWSTGGISQPQHFGDGTRLSIL.

CDR3: CASSQTDNTEAFF. The DNA of the CDR3 is TGCGCCAGCAGCCAAACCGACAACACTGAAGCTTTCTTT. This chain links TRBV4-3 with TRBJ1-1, with D unresolved. The V and J ends lost 2 bases and 2 bases respectively, with 6 bases between them. The CDR3 has 13 residues. Germline CDR1 and CDR2: LGHNA and YSLEER.

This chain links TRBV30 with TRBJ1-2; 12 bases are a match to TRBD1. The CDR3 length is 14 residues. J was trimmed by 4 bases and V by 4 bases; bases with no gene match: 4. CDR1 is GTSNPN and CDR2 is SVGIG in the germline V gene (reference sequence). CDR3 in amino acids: CAWKTGQGAYGYTF. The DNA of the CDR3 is TGTGCCTGGAAAACGGGACAGGGGGCCTATGGCTACACCTTC.

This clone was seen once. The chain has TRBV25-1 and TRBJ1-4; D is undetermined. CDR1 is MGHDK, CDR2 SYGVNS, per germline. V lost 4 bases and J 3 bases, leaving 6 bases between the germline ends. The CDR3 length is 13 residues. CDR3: CASSGQPNEKLFF. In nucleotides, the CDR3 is TGTGCCAGCAGTGGGCAGCCTAATGAAAAACTGTTTTTT.

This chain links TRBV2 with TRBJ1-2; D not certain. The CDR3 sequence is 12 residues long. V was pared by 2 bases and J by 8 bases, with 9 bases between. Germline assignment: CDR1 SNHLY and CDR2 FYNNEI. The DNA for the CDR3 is TGTGCCAGCAGTGAACGAGGGAGCGGCTACACCTTC. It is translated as CASSERGSGYTF.

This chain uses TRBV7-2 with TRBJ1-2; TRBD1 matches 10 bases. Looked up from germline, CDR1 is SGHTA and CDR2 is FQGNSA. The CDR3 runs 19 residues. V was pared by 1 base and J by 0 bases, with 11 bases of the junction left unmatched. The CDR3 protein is CASSLGGGTGAATNYGYTF. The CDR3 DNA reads TGTGCCAGCAGCTTAGGGGGGGGGACAGGGGCGGCCACTAACTATGGCTACACCTTC.

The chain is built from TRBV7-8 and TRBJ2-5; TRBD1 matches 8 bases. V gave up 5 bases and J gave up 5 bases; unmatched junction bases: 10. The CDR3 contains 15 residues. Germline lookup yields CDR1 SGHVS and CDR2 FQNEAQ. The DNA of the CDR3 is TGTGCCAGCAGCAGGAGGACAGGGTTAGTGGAGACCCAGTACTTC. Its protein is CASSRRTGLVETQYF.

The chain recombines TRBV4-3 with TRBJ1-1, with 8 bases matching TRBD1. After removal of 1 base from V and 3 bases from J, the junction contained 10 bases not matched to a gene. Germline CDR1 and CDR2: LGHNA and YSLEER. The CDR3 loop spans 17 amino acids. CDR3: CASSQGSTYRGDTEAFF. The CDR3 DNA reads TGCGCCAGCAGCCAAGGATCGACCTACAGGGGGGACACTGAAGCTTTCTTT.

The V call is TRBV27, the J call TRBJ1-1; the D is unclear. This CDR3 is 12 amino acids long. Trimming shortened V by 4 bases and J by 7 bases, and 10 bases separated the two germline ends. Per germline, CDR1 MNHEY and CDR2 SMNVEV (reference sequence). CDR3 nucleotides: TGTGCCAGCAGTTCAATCAAAGGTGAAGCTTTCTTT. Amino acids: CASSSIKGEAFF.

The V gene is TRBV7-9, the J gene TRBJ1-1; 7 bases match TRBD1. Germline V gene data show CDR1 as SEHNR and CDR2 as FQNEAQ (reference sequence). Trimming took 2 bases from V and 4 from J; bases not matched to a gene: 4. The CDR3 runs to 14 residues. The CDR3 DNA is TGTGCCAGCAGCTTACTACAGGGGTCCACTGAAGCTTTCTTT. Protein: CASSLLQGSTEAFF.

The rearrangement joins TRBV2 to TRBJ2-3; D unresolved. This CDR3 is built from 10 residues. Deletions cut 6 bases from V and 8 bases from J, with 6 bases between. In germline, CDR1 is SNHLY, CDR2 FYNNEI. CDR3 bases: TGTGCCAGCAGCCACATTACGCAGTATTTT. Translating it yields CASSHITQYF.

CDR3 DNA sequence: TGTGCCAGCAGTTCTAGGGGTGAGCAGTTCTTC. Translation gives CASSSRGEQFF. The V gene is TRBV6-6, the J gene TRBJ2-1; possibly TRBD1 for D (5 bases). V gave up 4 bases and J gave up 9 bases, with 7 bases separating them. There are 11 residues in the CDR3. In germline, CDR1 is MNHNY, CDR2 SVGAGI (reference sequence).

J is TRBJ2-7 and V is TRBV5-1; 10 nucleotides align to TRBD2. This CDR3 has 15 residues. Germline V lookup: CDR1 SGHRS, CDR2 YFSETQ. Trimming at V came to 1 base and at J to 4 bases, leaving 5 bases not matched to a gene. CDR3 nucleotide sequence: TGCGCCAGCAGCTTGCAGTCTAGCGGGAGTTACGAGCAGTACTTC. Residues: CASSLQSSGSYEQYF.

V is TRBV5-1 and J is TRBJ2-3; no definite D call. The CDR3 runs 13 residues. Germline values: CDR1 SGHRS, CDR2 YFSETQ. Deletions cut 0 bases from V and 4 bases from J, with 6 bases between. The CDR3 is CASSLADADTQYF. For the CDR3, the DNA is TGCGCCAGCAGCTTGGCTGACGCAGATACGCAGTATTTT.

The CDR3: CASETLNTEAFF. Here the CDR3 DNA reads TGTGCCAGTGAGACTTTGAACACTGAAGCTTTCTTT. The V and J genes are TRBV5-6 and TRBJ1-1; D is ambiguous. The germline V gene has CDR1 SGHDT and CDR2 YYEEEE. V was clipped by 8 bases and J by 0 bases, with 8 bases between them. This CDR3 is built from 12 residues.

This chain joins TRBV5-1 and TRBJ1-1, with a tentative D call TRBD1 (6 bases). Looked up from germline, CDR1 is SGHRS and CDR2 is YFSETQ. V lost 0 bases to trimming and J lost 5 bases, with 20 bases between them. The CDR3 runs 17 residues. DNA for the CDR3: TGCGCCAGCAGCTTGGGTTCGGGGGGGCTAAAGTGGACTGAAGCTTTCTTT. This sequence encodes CASSLGSGGLKWTEAFF.

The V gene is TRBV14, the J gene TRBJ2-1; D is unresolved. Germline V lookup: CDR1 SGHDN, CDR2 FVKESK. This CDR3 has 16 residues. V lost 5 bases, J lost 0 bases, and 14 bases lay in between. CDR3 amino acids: CASSSKISFSYNEQFF. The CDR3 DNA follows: TGTGCCAGCAGCTCAAAAATCAGCTTCTCCTACAATGAGCAGTTCTTC.

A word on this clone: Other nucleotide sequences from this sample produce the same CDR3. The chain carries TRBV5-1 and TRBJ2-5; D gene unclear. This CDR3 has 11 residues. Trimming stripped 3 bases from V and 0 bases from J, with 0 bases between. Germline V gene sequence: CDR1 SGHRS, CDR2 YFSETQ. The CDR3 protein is CASSYQETQYF. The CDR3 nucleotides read TGCGCCAGCAGCTACCAAGAGACCCAGTACTTC.

The CDR3 DNA reads as TGTGCCAGCAGTTTGGGACTAGCAGCCGGGGAGCTGTTTTTT. It is translated as CASSLGLAAGELFF. The V gene is TRBV6-5, the J gene TRBJ2-2; 9 bases agree with TRBD2. Germline CDR1 is MNHEY and CDR2 is SVGAGI. The CDR3 is made up of 14 amino acids. The V gene end was trimmed by 4 bases and the J gene end by 6 bases; junction bases not matched to a gene: 3.

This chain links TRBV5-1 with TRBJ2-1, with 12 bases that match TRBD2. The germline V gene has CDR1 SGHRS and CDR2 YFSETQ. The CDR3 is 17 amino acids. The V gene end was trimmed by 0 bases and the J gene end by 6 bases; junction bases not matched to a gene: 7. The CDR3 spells CASSLVLAGGPGNEQFF. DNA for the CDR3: TGCGCCAGCAGCTTGGTTCTAGCGGGAGGGCCGGGCAATGAGCAGTTCTTC.

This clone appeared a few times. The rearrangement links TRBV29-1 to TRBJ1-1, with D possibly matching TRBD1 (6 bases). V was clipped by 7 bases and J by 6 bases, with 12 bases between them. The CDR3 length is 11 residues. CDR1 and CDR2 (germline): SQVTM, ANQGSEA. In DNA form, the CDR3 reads TGCAGCGGGGGGGCCGGCGCTGAAGCTTTCTTT. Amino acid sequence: CSGGAGAEAFF.

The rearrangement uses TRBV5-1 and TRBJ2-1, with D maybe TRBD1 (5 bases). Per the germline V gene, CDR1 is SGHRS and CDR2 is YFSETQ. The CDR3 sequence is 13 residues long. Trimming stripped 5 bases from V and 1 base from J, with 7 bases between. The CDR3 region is CASRPGSYNEQFF. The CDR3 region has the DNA TGCGCCAGCAGGCCAGGGTCCTACAATGAGCAGTTCTTC.

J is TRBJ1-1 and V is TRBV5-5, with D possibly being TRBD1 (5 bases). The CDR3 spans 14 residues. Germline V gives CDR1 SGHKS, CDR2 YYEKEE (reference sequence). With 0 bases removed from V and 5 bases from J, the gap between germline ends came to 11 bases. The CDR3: CASSLGGGWTEAFF. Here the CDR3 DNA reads TGTGCCAGCAGCTTGGGTGGGGGATGGACTGAAGCTTTCTTT.

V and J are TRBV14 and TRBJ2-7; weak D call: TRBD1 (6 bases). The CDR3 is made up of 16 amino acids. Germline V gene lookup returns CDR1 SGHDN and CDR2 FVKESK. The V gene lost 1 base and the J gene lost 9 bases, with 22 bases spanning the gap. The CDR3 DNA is TGTGCCAGCAGCCAAGTAGGGGACACTATTCCTACGAGGCAGTACTTC. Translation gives CASSQVGDTIPTRQYF.